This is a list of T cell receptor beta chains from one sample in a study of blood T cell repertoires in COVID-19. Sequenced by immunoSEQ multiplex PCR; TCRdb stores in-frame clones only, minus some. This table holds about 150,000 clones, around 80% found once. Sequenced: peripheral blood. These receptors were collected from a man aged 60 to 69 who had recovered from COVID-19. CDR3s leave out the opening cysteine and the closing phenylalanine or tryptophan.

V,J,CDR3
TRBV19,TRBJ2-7,ASSTAYEQY
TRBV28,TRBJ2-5,ASSLPHNQETQY
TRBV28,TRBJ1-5,ASSPQSNQPQH
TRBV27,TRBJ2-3,ASSLGGGGSDTQY
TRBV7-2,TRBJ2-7,ASSFGTSGRYEQY
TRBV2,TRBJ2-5,ASTGSLGDTQY
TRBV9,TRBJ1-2,ASSVAAKGASSGYT
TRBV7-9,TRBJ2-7,ASSSASGSYEQY
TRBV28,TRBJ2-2,ASSLPGGRDHPGELF
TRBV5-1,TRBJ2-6,ASSLVSGTTGANVLT
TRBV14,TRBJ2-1,ASSQGQSIGEQF
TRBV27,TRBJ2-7,ASTSQGSYEQY
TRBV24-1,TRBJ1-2,ATSAGQSYGYT
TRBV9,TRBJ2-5,ASSPRGAHRETQY
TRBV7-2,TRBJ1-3,ASSFRDISGNTIY
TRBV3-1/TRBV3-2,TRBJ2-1,ASSPSGLNNEQF
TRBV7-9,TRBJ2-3,ASSLGPASGRADTQY
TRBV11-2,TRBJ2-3,ASSKTSGAEGTQY
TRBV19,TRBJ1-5,ASSSTRESQPQH
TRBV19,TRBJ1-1,ASSTSQGQIEDTEAF
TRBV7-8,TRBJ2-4,ASSLREGNIQY
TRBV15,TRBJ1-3,ATGARYGNTIY
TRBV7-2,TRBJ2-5,ASSATRTEETQY
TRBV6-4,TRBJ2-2,ASSERQASNTGELF
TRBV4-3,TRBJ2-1,ASSQDKDTSPWNEQF
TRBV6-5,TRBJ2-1,ASSLKQGNEQF
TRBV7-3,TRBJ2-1,ASSPTGGSYNEQF
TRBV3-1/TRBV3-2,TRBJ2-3,ASSRLAGGGDGDTQY
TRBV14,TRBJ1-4,ASSHWGTGGWVNEKLF
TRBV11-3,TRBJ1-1,ASSLGTARNTEAF
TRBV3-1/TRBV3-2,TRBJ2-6,ASSQEVYRGTSGANVLT
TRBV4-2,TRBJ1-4,ASSQSYSDRASGEKLF
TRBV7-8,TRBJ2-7,ASSRGGPYEQY
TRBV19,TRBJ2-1,ASSRLAGTYNEQF
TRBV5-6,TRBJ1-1,ASSAAQGLQGGTEAF
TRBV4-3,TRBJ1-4,ASSQFSGTGGGKLF
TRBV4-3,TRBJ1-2,ASSQDIVGSRT
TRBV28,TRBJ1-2,ASRRTDPYGYT
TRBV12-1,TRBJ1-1,ARGWVSRRGEAF
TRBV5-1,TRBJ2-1,ASSLDRTGVWNEQF
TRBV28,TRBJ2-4,ASSSPGKTKNIQY
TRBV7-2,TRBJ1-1,ASSSPRRLTEAF
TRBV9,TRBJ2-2,ASSGEDRGTWELF
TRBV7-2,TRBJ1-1,ASSPAMNTEAF
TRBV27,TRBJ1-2,ASSLSLGGGYT
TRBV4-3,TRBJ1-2,ASSQEMGLGQTNYGYT
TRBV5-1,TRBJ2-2,ASSPLPERTGELF
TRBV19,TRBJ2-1,ASSIEVQSYNEQF
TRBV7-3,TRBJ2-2,ASRAKNTGELF
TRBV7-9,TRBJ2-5,ASSAGLAEETQY
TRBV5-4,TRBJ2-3,ASSLAGGLPSTDTQY
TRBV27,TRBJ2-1,ASGLAGAYNEQF
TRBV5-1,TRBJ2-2,ASSARAGGELF
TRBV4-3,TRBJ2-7,ASSRDRETYEQY
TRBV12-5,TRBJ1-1,ASGLGLEAF